These 25 T cell receptor beta chains were all obtained from the same sample, sequenced in a study of blood T cell repertoires in COVID-19. The data were produced by immunoSEQ multiplex PCR, yet TCRdb's version contains in-frame clones alone and is incomplete. The sample includes about 200,000 clones, less than 90% of them seen just once. Sequencing used peripheral blood. These receptors were collected from a woman in her forties or fifties with acute or convalescent COVID-19.

This chain connects TRBV5-4 to TRBJ2-3, with 16 bases fitting TRBD2. The CDR3 contains 19 residues. Losses at the gene ends were 4 bases for V and 6 bases for J; bases not matched to a gene: 14. Germline CDR1 reads SGHNT; CDR2 reads YYREEE (reference sequence). The CDR3: CASSAGLAGGGAKVDTQYF. In DNA form, the CDR3 reads TGTGCCAGCAGCGCGGGACTAGCGGGAGGGGGTGCGAAGGTCGATACGCAGTATTTT. Full variable domain (missing parts from reference TRBV5-4 and TRBJ2-3): ETGVTQSPTHLIKTRGQQVTLRCSSQSGHNTVSWYQQALGQGPQFIFQYYREEENGRGNFPPRFSGLQFPNYSSELNVNALELDDSALYLCASSAGLAGGGAKVDTQYFGPGTRLTVL.

This chain connects TRBV27 to TRBJ1-5; 9 nucleotides agree with TRBD1. The J segment lost 3 bases and the V segment lost 7 bases, leaving 13 bases of the junction unmatched. There are 17 residues in the CDR3. The germline gives CDR1 MNHEY, CDR2 SMNVEV (reference sequence). CDR3 DNA: TGTGCCAGCACTCCGGGACAGGGATTTGGGGTCAATCAGCCCCAGCATTTT. Translated: CASTPGQGFGVNQPQHF.

The chain uses TRBV10-1 and TRBJ2-7, with a tentative D call TRBD1 (6 bases). CDR1 WNHNN and CDR2 SYGVQD come from the germline V gene (reference sequence). This CDR3 comprises 13 residues. Trimming removed 5 bases from V and 7 bases from J, with 15 bases in between. In DNA form, the CDR3 reads TGCGCCAGCAGTCGGGACACCGTCGGAGAGCAGTACTTC. Protein: CASSRDTVGEQYF.

The V gene is TRBV6-5, the J gene TRBJ2-7; D gene unclear. The CDR3 is made up of 14 amino acids. The germline V gene encodes CDR1 MNHEY and CDR2 SVGAGI. Trimming left V 5 bases short and J 2 bases short, with 13 bases between. CDR3 in DNA: TGTGCCAGCAGTCCAACCGTCGCGACCTACGAGCAGTACTTC. Translation: CASSPTVATYEQYF.

The V call is TRBV7-9, the J call TRBJ2-5, with 9 bases aligning to TRBD1. V shed 0 bases, J shed 5 bases, and the junction held 13 bases outside the gene matches. CDR1 is SEHNR, CDR2 FQNEAQ, per germline (reference sequence). The CDR3 consists of 18 residues. CDR3 DNA sequence: TGTGCCAGCAGCTTAGCATACCCTAGGGACAGGGAGTGGGAGACCCAGTACTTC. It yields the protein CASSLAYPRDREWETQYF.

This clone appeared a single time. The chain uses TRBV7-2 and TRBJ1-1, with 7 bases fitting TRBD1. Germline V gene sequence: CDR1 SGHTA, CDR2 FQGNSA. The CDR3 is made up of 13 amino acids. The junction had 9 bases not matched to a gene; V was cut back by 6 bases and J by 8 bases. CDR3 region: CASSKFEGAEAFF. The CDR3 DNA reads TGTGCCAGCAGTAAATTTGAGGGGGCGGAAGCTTTCTTT.

The V call is TRBV6-6, the J call TRBJ2-7; 8 positions match TRBD1. This CDR3 is 16 amino acids long. V gave up 4 bases and J gave up 3 bases; unmatched junction bases: 11. Germline CDR1 and CDR2: MNHNY and SVGAGI (reference sequence). CDR3 protein: CASSSTGQGVGYEQYF. DNA for the CDR3: TGTGCCAGCAGTTCCACTGGACAGGGTGTGGGCTACGAGCAGTACTTC.

V usage is TRBV15 and J usage is TRBJ2-1, with 10 bases that match TRBD2. Germline lookup yields CDR1 LNHNV and CDR2 YYDKDF (reference sequence). V shed 3 bases, J shed 7 bases, and the junction held 9 bases outside the gene matches. The CDR3 totals 16 residues. CDR3 loop: CATSRPAGGPLNEQFF. CDR3 nucleotide sequence: TGTGCCACCAGCAGGCCAGCGGGAGGGCCTCTTAATGAGCAGTTCTTC.

The chain recombines TRBV19 with TRBJ1-1; no firm D call. Between the trimmed V and J ends, which lost 5 bases and 7 bases, there was a span of 14 bases. The CDR3 is 13 residues long. CDR1 and CDR2 (germline): LNHDA, SQIVND (reference sequence). CDR3 residues: CASSVSGSGEAFF. As DNA, the CDR3 is TGTGCCAGTAGTGTATCGGGGTCAGGTGAAGCTTTCTTT.

V gene TRBV28 combines with J gene TRBJ1-2; D gene unclear. The V gene's germline CDR1 is MDHEN and CDR2 SYDVKM. Trimming stripped 3 bases from V and 6 bases from J, with 11 bases between. The CDR3 is made up of 13 amino acids. The DNA of the CDR3 is TGTGCCAGCAGTTTCTATTCCGGGGATGGCTACACCTTC. Amino acids: CASSFYSGDGYTF.

As regards this clone: At the DNA level, this CDR3 is encoded by other sequences in the same sample as well. J is TRBJ1-2 and V is TRBV12-3 or TRBV12-4, with 10 bases aligning to TRBD1. The V gene end was trimmed by 5 bases and the J gene end by 8 bases; junction bases not matched to a gene: 5. The CDR3 is 13 residues long. The CDR3: CASSAGTGVGYTF. The CDR3 bases are TGTGCCAGCAGTGCCGGGACAGGGGTAGGCTACACCTTC.

This clone was observed a few times. The genes are TRBV15 and TRBJ1-1; a possible D gene is TRBD1 (5 bases). The V gene's germline CDR1 is LNHNV and CDR2 YYDKDF (reference sequence). V was trimmed by 0 bases and J by 3 bases, leaving 11 bases between them. CDR3 length: 15 amino acids. CDR3: CATSRDRVVDTEAFF. The DNA for the CDR3 is TGTGCCACCAGCAGAGACAGGGTCGTAGACACTGAAGCTTTCTTT.

The gene calls are TRBV29-1 and TRBJ1-1, with 9 positions matching TRBD1. The trim removed 7 bases at V and 1 base at J, leaving 4 bases unmatched. The CDR3 spans 13 residues. The V gene's germline CDR1 is SQVTM and CDR2 ANQGSEA. The CDR3 region is CSAAGQGNTEAFF. For the CDR3, the DNA is TGCAGCGCTGCGGGACAGGGGAACACTGAAGCTTTCTTT.

The V gene is TRBV9, the J gene TRBJ2-7, with TRBD2 matching 9 bases. Germline lookup yields CDR1 SGDLS and CDR2 YYNGEE. This CDR3 is built from 16 residues. The ends lost 0 bases at V and 2 bases at J; junction bases unmatched: 6. The CDR3 DNA follows: TGTGCCAGCAGCGTAGGGGCGGGGACTAGCCCCTACGAGCAGTACTTC. It specifies CASSVGAGTSPYEQYF.

This clone has only a few counts. This chain uses TRBV7-9 with TRBJ1-6; D is unclear. Germline assignment: CDR1 SEHNR and CDR2 FQNEAQ (reference sequence). V was clipped by 4 bases and J by 9 bases, with 16 bases between them. This CDR3 comprises 15 residues. The CDR3 loop reads CASSSGRGPGSPLHF. Written as DNA, the CDR3 is TGTGCCAGCAGCTCCGGGAGAGGTCCGGGTTCACCCCTCCACTTT. Together with reference TRBV7-9 and TRBJ1-6, the CDR3 gives the full variable domain: DTGVSQNPRHKITKRGQNVTFRCDPISEHNRLYWYRQTLGQGPEFLTYFQNEAQLEKSRLLSDRFSAERPKGSFSTLEIQRTEQGDSAMYLCASSSGRGPGSPLHFGNGTRLTVT.

V gene TRBV9 combines with J gene TRBJ2-7; the D gene is possibly TRBD2 (5 bases). Trimming removed 3 bases from V and 0 bases from J, with 13 bases in between. The CDR3 runs to 15 residues. Germline loops: CDR1 SGDLS, CDR2 YYNGEE. CDR3 protein: CASSAEHGVSYEQYF. The CDR3 bases are TGTGCCAGCAGCGCCGAGCACGGGGTCTCCTACGAGCAGTACTTC.

CDR3 bases: TGTGCCAGCAGTTCAACATCCCAGGGGTACCGAATGTCCTACGAGCAGTACTTC. It specifies CASSSTSQGYRMSYEQYF. This rearrangement joins TRBV6-2 or TRBV6-3 to TRBJ2-7; D possibly corresponds to TRBD1 (6 bases). V gave up 4 bases and J gave up 1 base, with 23 bases separating them. This CDR3 has 18 residues. From germline, CDR1 is MNHEY and CDR2 SVGEGT.

The V call is TRBV4-1, the J call TRBJ1-1; 9 nucleotides align to TRBD1. The CDR3 is made up of 17 amino acids. V dropped 5 bases and J dropped 4; count of bases not matched to a gene: 14. CDR1 is MGHRA, CDR2 YSYEKL, per germline. CDR3 region: CASSEGGQGGPRTEAFF. The CDR3 region has the DNA TGCGCCAGCAGCGAAGGGGGACAGGGAGGCCCTCGCACTGAAGCTTTCTTT.

The chain carries TRBV10-1 and TRBJ1-1; D is possibly TRBD1 (5 bases). This CDR3 comprises 13 residues. Germline V lookup: CDR1 WNHNN, CDR2 SYGVQD (reference sequence). The V end was cut by 2 bases, the J end by 1 base, with 5 bases between. CDR3 DNA: TGCGCCAGCAGTGAGAGGGGGAACACTGAAGCTTTCTTT. Amino acid sequence: CASSERGNTEAFF.

This clone has just one count. This chain joins TRBV7-9 and TRBJ2-1; perhaps TRBD2 as D (6 bases). CDR1 is SEHNR, CDR2 FQNEAQ, per germline (reference sequence). Trimming shortened V by 1 base and J by 0 bases, and 7 bases separated the two germline ends. The CDR3 loop spans 15 amino acids. The chain's CDR3 is CASSLGLGSYNEQFF. The DNA for the CDR3 is TGTGCCAGCAGCTTAGGACTAGGCTCCTACAATGAGCAGTTCTTC.

The V gene is TRBV7-2, the J gene TRBJ1-3; D remains unclear. The CDR3 totals 13 residues. The V gene lost 5 bases and the J gene lost 7 bases, with 12 bases spanning the gap. Germline V lookup: CDR1 SGHTA, CDR2 FQGNSA. The chain's CDR3 is CASSIGRENTIYF. The CDR3 bases are TGTGCCAGCAGCATAGGGAGGGAGAACACCATATATTTT.

The rearrangement joins TRBV27 to TRBJ1-1; D gene ambiguous. The CDR3 contains 13 residues. The ends were cut back, 2 bases at V and 2 bases at J, with 6 bases in the middle. The germline V gene encodes CDR1 MNHEY and CDR2 SMNVEV (reference sequence). In DNA form, the CDR3 reads TGTGCCAGCAGTTTAATGCGTAACACTGAAGCTTTCTTT. This gives the protein CASSLMRNTEAFF.

The chain employs TRBV2 and TRBJ1-5, with 10 bases identical to TRBD1. CDR3 length: 15 amino acids. V dropped 6 bases and J dropped 4; count of bases not matched to a gene: 6. Germline lookup yields CDR1 SNHLY and CDR2 FYNNEI. CDR3 coding DNA: TGTGCCAGCAGCCAAGACAGGGGGCGGAATCAGCCCCAGCATTTT. Translation gives CASSQDRGRNQPQHF. Drawing the rest from reference TRBV2 and TRBJ1-5, the complete variable domain is EPEVTQTPSHQVTQMGQEVILRCVPISNHLYFYWYRQILGQKVEFLVSFYNNEISEKSEIFDDQFSVERPDGSNFTLKIRSTKLEDSAMYFCASSQDRGRNQPQHFGDGTRLSIL.

This rearrangement joins TRBV11-2 to TRBJ1-5, with 7 nucleotides matching TRBD1. The germline gives CDR1 SGHAT, CDR2 FQNNGV. The V gene end was trimmed by 3 bases and the J gene end by 4 bases; junction bases not matched to a gene: 6. The CDR3 sequence is 15 residues long. CDR3: CASSLGPGGNQPQHF. The CDR3 DNA sequence: TGTGCCAGCAGCTTGGGGCCAGGGGGGAATCAGCCCCAGCATTTT.

V and J are TRBV7-9 and TRBJ2-1; TRBD1 is a possible D gene (6 bases). The V and J ends lost 5 bases and 8 bases respectively, with 19 bases between them. Germline V gene lookup returns CDR1 SEHNR and CDR2 FQNEAQ (reference sequence). The CDR3 sequence is 15 residues long. The CDR3 DNA sequence: TGTGCCAGCAGCCCCTTTGGACAGTTTATGCATGAGCAGTTCTTC. This translates into CASSPFGQFMHEQFF.